The subject of this entry is one TCR beta chain. The germline V gene encodes CDR1 SNHLY and CDR2 FYNNEI. Trimming took 4 bases from V and 3 from J; bases not matched to a gene: 5. This CDR3 spans 15 amino acids. The data are from a study of T cell changes during pregnancy in multiple sclerosis. This table comes from immunoSEQ multiplex PCR, and its TCRdb copy is limited to in-frame clones, with some not included. The data contain about 64,000 clones, about nine tenths of them singletons. Source: peripheral blood, taken in the second trimester of pregnancy. V is TRBV2 and J is TRBJ2-3; 9 bases match TRBD2. The receptor's source is a female donor with multiple sclerosis, enrolled in a pregnancy study. CDR3 sequence reads: CASSGWTSVTDTQYF. The CDR3 DNA follows: TGTGCCAGCAGTGGGTGGACTAGCGTGACAGATACGCAGTATTTT.